This is a list of T cell receptor beta chains from one sample in a study of cytomegalovirus exposure and HLA in healthy donors. TCRdb's table, derived via immunoSEQ multiplex PCR, lists solely in-frame clones and lacks some. The table lists 150,000 to 200,000 clones, 84% of them singletons. Specimen: PBMCs. The receptor source for this set is a man in his late teens or twenties in good health and CMV-seronegative. Each CDR3 is given without its conserved first and last residue. Each record gives: V gene, CDR3 protein.

TRBV2 | ASSKPEREETDTQY
TRBV5-1 | ASSLGLADGADTQY
TRBV5-6 | ASSLAKGWVQF
TRBV5-1 | ASSLVTGTNYGYT
TRBV6-5 | ASSEGSPEKLF
TRBV7-9 | SSSPTGGRYSYEQF
TRBV5-1 | ATAPGGRDDEQY
TRBV5-4 | ASSSNRDPYEQY
TRBV7-9 | ASSPRDRNTEAF
TRBV19 | ASSIEGTANQPQH
TRBV5-4 | ASSLADQTQGTQY
TRBV27 | ASSWVAGRDYEQY
TRBV7-3 | ASSGHPGQGDEQF
TRBV7-2 | ASSTQQGAGYEQY
TRBV5-1 | ASRLRDRLSANTGELF
TRBV6-5 | ASSYKPPSGNTIY
TRBV28 | ASSNRDYGYT
TRBV15 | ATSRDVRVDEQY
TRBV15 | ATSRESAGLSNTEAF
TRBV4-1 | ATGARALTTEAF
TRBV9 | ASSRRQGSGNTIY
TRBV7-8 | ASSLGGHYSNQPQH